This TCR beta chain was sequenced during a study of T-cell reconstitution after alpha-beta-depleted transplantation in children. Trimming took off 3 bases at V and 0 bases at J, with 6 bases between the two ends. The CDR3 spans 15 residues. Using unique molecular identifiers, the investigators prepared the TCRbeta library. A single record per CDR3 protein comes from TCRdb applying MiXCR to the PCR reads. The sample records over 100,000 distinct CDR3 sequences, 10% being singletons. This clonotype was seen only a few times. The antigen remains undetermined. Study observations and caveats: From newly produced T cells came most of the T-cell counts and diversity one year after transplant. In patients about two months after transplant, alpha-beta T cells reportedly arose from several hundred expanded graft clones. After transplant, high TCRbeta diversity at day 60 in some patients arose from surviving recipient T cells and thymic progenitors.

The sequenced sample was PBMCs, obtained before TCRalphabeta/CD19-depleted stem cell transplant. The J gene is TRBJ1-6, the V gene TRBV12-3 or TRBV12-4; D remains ambiguous. This clonotype was obtained from a boy aged 2 to 10 with acute lymphoblastic leukemia, due to receive a stem cell transplant. The CDR3 DNA reads TGTGCCAGCAGTTTTAGTAGCTCCTATAATTCACCCCTCCACTTT. This translates into CASSFSSSYNSPLHF.